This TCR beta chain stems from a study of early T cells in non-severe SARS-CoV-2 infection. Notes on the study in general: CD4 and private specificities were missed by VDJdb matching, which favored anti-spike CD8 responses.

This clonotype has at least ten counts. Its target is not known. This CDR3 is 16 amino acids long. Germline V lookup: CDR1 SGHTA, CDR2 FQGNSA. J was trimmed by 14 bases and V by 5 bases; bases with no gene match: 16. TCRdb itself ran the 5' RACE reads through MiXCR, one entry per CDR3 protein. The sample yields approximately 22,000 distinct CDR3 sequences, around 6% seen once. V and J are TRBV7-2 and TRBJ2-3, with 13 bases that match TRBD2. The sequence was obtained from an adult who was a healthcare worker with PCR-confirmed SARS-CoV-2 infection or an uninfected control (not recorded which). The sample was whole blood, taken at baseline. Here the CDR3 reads CASSIRTSGGPRGAYF. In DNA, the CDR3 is TGTGCCAGCAGCATACGGACTAGCGGGGGCCCCCGGGGGGCGTATTTT.